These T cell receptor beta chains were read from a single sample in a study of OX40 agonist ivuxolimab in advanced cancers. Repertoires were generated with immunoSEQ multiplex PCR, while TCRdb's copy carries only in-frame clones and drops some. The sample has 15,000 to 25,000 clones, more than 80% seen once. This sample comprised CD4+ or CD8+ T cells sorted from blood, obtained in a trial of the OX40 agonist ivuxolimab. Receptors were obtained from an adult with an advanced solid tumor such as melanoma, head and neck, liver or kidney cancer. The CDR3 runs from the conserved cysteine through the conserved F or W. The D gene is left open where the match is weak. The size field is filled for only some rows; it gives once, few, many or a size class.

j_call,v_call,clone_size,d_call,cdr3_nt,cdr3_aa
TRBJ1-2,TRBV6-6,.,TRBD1,TGTGCCAGCAGCTACGGGGACAGTCGTTTCTATGGCTACACCTTC,CASSYGDSRFYGYTF
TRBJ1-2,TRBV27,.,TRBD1,TGTGCCAGCAGTCCGGGACAGTTCTATGGCTACACCTTC,CASSPGQFYGYTF
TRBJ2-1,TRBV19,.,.,TGTGCCAGTAGTACCCCGGCCATGAACAATGAGCAGTTCTTC,CASSTPAMNNEQFF
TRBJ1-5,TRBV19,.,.,TGTGCCAGTAGTCGAGGGGGGGGCGGCCCAAGCAATCAGCCCCAGCATTTT,CASSRGGGGPSNQPQHF
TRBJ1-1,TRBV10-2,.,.,TGCGCCAGCAGTGTACAGGCGAACACTGAAGCTTTCTTT,CASSVQANTEAFF
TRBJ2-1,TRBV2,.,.,TGTGCCAGCAGTGATTCGAGAGGGAAAGAGCAGTTCTTC,CASSDSRGKEQFF
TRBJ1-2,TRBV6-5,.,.,TGTGCCAGCAGTTACGAGTACCCAACTATTAGCTACACCTTC,CASSYEYPTISYTF
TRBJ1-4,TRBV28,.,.,TGTGCCAGCAGTAGCAGTGTATCGGGTGAAAAACTGTTTTTT,CASSSSVSGEKLFF
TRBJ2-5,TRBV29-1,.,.,TGCAGTGGGTGGGTCGGAGAAGAGACCCAGTACTTC,CSGWVGEETQYF
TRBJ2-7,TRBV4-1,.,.,TGCGCCAGCAGCCAATTCGTTGGACAGTGGGACGAGCAGTACTTC,CASSQFVGQWDEQYF
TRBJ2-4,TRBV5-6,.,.,TGTGCCAGCGCCGGGGAGAAAAACATTCAGTACTTC,CASAGEKNIQYF
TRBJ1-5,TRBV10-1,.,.,TGCGCCAGCAGTCGGGCGCGCAATCAGCCCCAGCATTTT,CASSRARNQPQHF
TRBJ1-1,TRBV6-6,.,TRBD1,TGTGCCAGCAGTGACAGGGTCACTGAAGCTTTCTTT,CASSDRVTEAFF
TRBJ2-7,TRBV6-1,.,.,TGTGCCAGCAGTGACCCCTACGAGCAGTACTTC,CASSDPYEQYF
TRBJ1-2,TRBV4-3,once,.,TGCGCCAGCAGCCAAGGGGGCCCATATGGCTACACCTTC,CASSQGGPYGYTF
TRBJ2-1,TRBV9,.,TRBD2,TGTGCCAGCAGCGTCAACGTAGCGGGCGCCTCCTACAATGAGCAGTTCTTC,CASSVNVAGASYNEQFF
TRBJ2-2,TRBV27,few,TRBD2,TGTGCCAGCAGCCGATTCGCGGGGGGGGAACCTGTGAACACCGGGGAGCTGTTTTTT,CASSRFAGGEPVNTGELFF
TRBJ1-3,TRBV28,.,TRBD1,TGTGCCAGCAGCCCCAGGGGGTCTGGAAACACCATATATTTT,CASSPRGSGNTIYF
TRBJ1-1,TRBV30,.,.,TGTGCCTGGAGCCAGTTGTGGGGGGCGGAAACTGAAGCTTTCTTT,CAWSQLWGAETEAFF
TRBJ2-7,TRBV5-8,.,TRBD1,TGTGCCAGCAGCTTACGACAGGGGGCGACCGAGCAGTACTTC,CASSLRQGATEQYF
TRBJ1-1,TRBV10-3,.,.,TGTGCCATCAGTGTATTGGCAGGGAGGAACACTGAAGCTTTCTTT,CAISVLAGRNTEAFF
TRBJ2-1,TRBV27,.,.,TGTGCCAGCAGTTTCCTCGGCGGAAACTACAATGAGCAGTTCTTC,CASSFLGGNYNEQFF
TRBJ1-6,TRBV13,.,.,TGCGCCAGCAGCCTCGGAAGCAAATCACCCCTCCACTTT,CASSLGSKSPLHF